One sample yielded the 22 T cell receptor beta chains listed below, sequenced in a study of blood T cell repertoires in COVID-19. TCRdb keeps only in-frame clones here, not all; method: immunoSEQ multiplex PCR. This sample has approximately 94,000 clones, with roughly 82% found just once. Input material: peripheral blood. The receptors come from a man aged 60-69 years with acute or convalescent COVID-19.

This chain uses TRBV3-1 (or the pseudogene TRBV3-2) with TRBJ1-2, with D possibly being TRBD1 (6 bases). This CDR3 is built from 15 residues. Germline CDR1 LGHDT, CDR2 YNNKEL (reference sequence). Trimming shortened V by 0 bases and J by 4 bases, and 12 bases separated the two germline ends. The CDR3 sequence: CASSQDLADSYGYTF. In DNA, the CDR3 is TGTGCCAGCAGCCAAGATCTTGCGGACAGCTATGGCTACACCTTC.

The chain is built from TRBV27 and TRBJ1-2; 7 bases line up with TRBD1. The CDR3 consists of 15 residues. Trimming removed 0 bases from V and 4 bases from J; junction bases left unmatched: 5. Germline V gene data show CDR1 as MNHEY and CDR2 as SMNVEV (reference sequence). The CDR3 is CASSLSRGGGYGYTF. The CDR3 coding sequence is TGTGCCAGCAGTTTATCGAGAGGGGGCGGCTATGGCTACACCTTC.

The chain employs TRBV5-1 and TRBJ2-7; TRBD1 matches at 9 bases. Per germline, CDR1 SGHRS and CDR2 YFSETQ. V shed 4 bases, J shed 2 bases, and the junction held 4 bases outside the gene matches. The length of the CDR3 is 14 residues. The DNA of the CDR3 is TGCGCCAGCAGCCATGACAGGGGGACCTACGAGCAGTACTTC. The encoded protein is CASSHDRGTYEQYF.

Concerning this clone: The DNA is left out, because the CDR3 cannot be placed on it with certainty; the CDR3 is given as TCRdb lists it. J is TRBJ2-2 and V is TRBV18; the D segment call TRBD1 is taken from the table without a DNA check. Germline V gene data show CDR1 as KGHSH and CDR2 as LQKENI. The CDR3 has 16 amino acids, counting both end residues. This CDR3 reads CASSPLRQLRAGELFF.

A few counts support this clone. This chain joins TRBV2 and TRBJ1-1; unclear D gene. CDR3 length equals 14 residues. Germline CDR1 and CDR2: SNHLY and FYNNEI. Trimming left V 4 bases short and J 6 bases short, with 15 bases between. The DNA for the CDR3 is TGTGCCAGCAGTGTAACTTTAGTCACCGCTGAAGCTTTCTTT. Protein product: CASSVTLVTAEAFF.

This clone has just one count. The chain is built from TRBV19 and TRBJ1-5; 8 nucleotides line up with TRBD1. Germline V lookup: CDR1 LNHDA, CDR2 SQIVND (reference sequence). Trimming took 4 bases from V and 5 from J; bases not matched to a gene: 7. The CDR3 has 15 residues. The CDR3 DNA reads as TGTGCCAGTAGTAACCCCGGGACAGGATATCAGCCCCAGCATTTT. It codes for CASSNPGTGYQPQHF.

The V call is TRBV28, the J call TRBJ2-4; D is perhaps TRBD1 (6 bases). Germline CDR1 reads MDHEN; CDR2 reads SYDVKM. V lost 9 bases, J lost 7 bases, and 19 bases lay in between. CDR3 length equals 14 residues. The CDR3 region has the DNA TGTGCCAGTTCCTCAGTGGGGGCGCTCAACATTCAGTACTTC. This gives the protein CASSSVGALNIQYF.

The chain is built from TRBV6-6 and TRBJ2-5; 9 bases align to TRBD2. This CDR3 is built from 16 residues. Germline loops: CDR1 MNHNY, CDR2 SVGAGI (reference sequence). The trim removed 2 bases at V and 3 bases at J, leaving 7 bases unmatched. Here the CDR3 reads CASSYHRTSEKETQYF. CDR3 nucleotides: TGTGCCAGCAGTTACCACCGGACTAGCGAAAAAGAGACCCAGTACTTC.

This chain joins TRBV7-2 and TRBJ2-7; D not resolved. This CDR3 has 13 residues. V was trimmed by 3 bases and J by 2 bases, leaving 8 bases between them. Looked up from germline, CDR1 is SGHTA and CDR2 is FQGNSA. The CDR3 region has the DNA TGTGCCAGCAGCTTTAACAGACCCTACGAGCAGTACTTC. Protein sequence: CASSFNRPYEQYF. Based on the CDR3 plus reference TRBV7-2 and TRBJ2-7, the full variable domain is GAGVSQSPSNKVTEKGKDVELRCDPISGHTALYWYRQSLGQGLEFLIYFQGNSAPDKSGLPSDRFSAERTGGSVSTLTIQRTQQEDSAVYLCASSFNRPYEQYFGPGTRLTVT.

V and J are TRBV28 and TRBJ2-5; TRBD2 matches 13 bases. The germline gives CDR1 MDHEN, CDR2 SYDVKM. The J segment lost 6 bases and the V segment lost 3 bases, leaving 10 bases of the junction unmatched. This CDR3 is 17 amino acids long. In nucleotides, the CDR3 is TGTGCCAGCAGTTTTGGACTAGCGGGGGAGACTCGAAAGACCCAGTACTTC. Protein sequence: CASSFGLAGETRKTQYF. The whole variable domain, remainder taken from reference TRBV28 and TRBJ2-5, is DVKVTQSSRYLVKRTGEKVFLECVQDMDHENMFWYRQDPGLGLRLIYFSYDVKMKEKGDIPEGYSVSREKKERFSLILESASTNQTSMYLCASSFGLAGETRKTQYFGPGTRLLVL.

This chain links TRBV20-1 with TRBJ1-2; D is perhaps TRBD1 (6 bases). V lost 3 bases to trimming and J lost 5 bases, with 16 bases between them. Germline CDR1 DFQATT, CDR2 SNEGSKA (reference sequence). CDR3 length: 14 amino acids. CDR3 bases: TGCAGTGCTAGTTCCGGACAGCTAAATTATGGCTACACCTTC. Translated: CSASSGQLNYGYTF.

The V call is TRBV4-1, the J call TRBJ2-7; TRBD1 agrees at 7 bases. This CDR3 contains 15 residues. Trimming took 2 bases from V and 2 from J; bases not matched to a gene: 6. Germline V lookup: CDR1 MGHRA, CDR2 YSYEKL. This CDR3 reads CASSQPTGSPYEQYF. The CDR3 nucleotides read TGCGCCAGCAGCCAACCGACAGGGTCCCCCTACGAGCAGTACTTC.

CDR3 DNA: TGTGCCAGCAGCCACCTACTAGCGGTTGAGCAGTTCTTC. Residues: CASSHLLAVEQFF. V and J are TRBV3-1 (or the pseudogene TRBV3-2) and TRBJ2-1; 8 bases agree with TRBD2. V lost 3 bases to trimming and J lost 9 bases; unmatched junction nucleotides: 4. This CDR3 has 13 residues. CDR1 and CDR2 from the germline V gene are LGHDT and YNNKEL (reference sequence).

This clone has more than one count but fewer than ten. The chain recombines TRBV30 with TRBJ1-1; tentative D call: TRBD1 (6 bases). The CDR3 runs to 14 residues. CDR1 is GTSNPN and CDR2 is SVGIG in the germline V gene (reference sequence). The V and J ends lost 5 bases and 1 base respectively, with 14 bases between them. The CDR3 region is CAWVRQETNTEAFF. The DNA for the CDR3 is TGTGCCTGGGTTAGACAGGAGACGAACACTGAAGCTTTCTTT.

This chain joins TRBV6-2 or TRBV6-3 and TRBJ2-7; 7 bases are a match to TRBD2. The CDR3 contains 14 residues. Germline V CDR1 and CDR2: MNHEY, SVGEGT. V dropped 5 bases and J dropped 2; count of bases not matched to a gene: 6. CDR3 in amino acids: CASSPRGVAYEQYF. CDR3 sequence (DNA): TGTGCCAGCAGTCCCCGGGGGGTCGCCTACGAGCAGTACTTC.

This clone has just one count. This chain uses TRBV2 with TRBJ2-1, with 14 bases aligning to TRBD2. Germline V gives CDR1 SNHLY, CDR2 FYNNEI. The CDR3 loop spans 16 amino acids. V trimming: 7 bases; J trimming: 4 bases; junction bases outside the gene matches: 6. In nucleotides, the CDR3 is TGTGCCAGCAAAGGACTAGCGGGGGGCGGGTACAATGAGCAGTTCTTC. The encoded protein is CASKGLAGGGYNEQFF. Complete variable domain (other parts from reference TRBV2 and TRBJ2-1): EPEVTQTPSHQVTQMGQEVILRCVPISNHLYFYWYRQILGQKVEFLVSFYNNEISEKSEIFDDQFSVERPDGSNFTLKIRSTKLEDSAMYFCASKGLAGGGYNEQFFGPGTRLTVL.

The V call is TRBV6-5, the J call TRBJ2-7; the D is unclear. The V end was cut by 2 bases, the J end by 3 bases, with 8 bases between. The CDR3 has 13 residues. Germline V lookup: CDR1 MNHEY, CDR2 SVGAGI. CDR3 sequence: CASSYGQNYEQYV. CDR3 DNA: TGTGCCAGCAGTTACGGCCAGAACTACGAGCAGTACGTC.

This chain joins TRBV12-3 or TRBV12-4 and TRBJ1-1; TRBD1 agrees at 9 bases. This CDR3 contains 13 residues. With 8 bases clipped from V and 7 bases from J, the junction kept 8 bases outside the gene matches. CDR3 DNA sequence: TGTGCCAGCCGTAGACAGGGGGGAAATGAAGCTTTCTTT. This gives the protein CASRRQGGNEAFF.

The chain carries TRBV5-3 and TRBJ2-7, with D possibly TRBD1 on 6 matching bases. TRBV5-3 is recorded as an ORF, its role being uncertain. Trimming took off 5 bases at V and 0 bases at J, with 18 bases between the two ends. This CDR3 contains 16 residues. The CDR3, as DNA: TGTGCCAGAAGTAATCTCCCGGGACACTGCTCCTACGAGCAGTACTTC. This sequence encodes CARSNLPGHCSYEQYF.

The chain is built from TRBV28 and TRBJ2-1; TRBD2 matches 11 bases. The germline V gene encodes CDR1 MDHEN and CDR2 SYDVKM. The CDR3 length is 16 residues. J lost 7 bases, V lost 6 bases, and 11 bases had no gene match. CDR3 residues: CASSSFRLAGSNEQFF. Here the CDR3 DNA reads TGTGCCAGCAGCTCCTTCCGACTAGCGGGGTCGAATGAGCAGTTCTTC.

The V gene is TRBV19, the J gene TRBJ1-6; possibly TRBD1 for D (6 bases). This CDR3 comprises 14 residues. Per germline, CDR1 LNHDA and CDR2 SQIVND (reference sequence). V shed 7 bases and J shed 4 bases, with 11 bases lying between them. CDR3 protein: CASTTTGYNSPLHF. The CDR3 DNA follows: TGTGCCAGTACCACTACAGGGTATAATTCACCCCTCCACTTT.

The chain couples TRBV18 to TRBJ1-6; D unclear. V lost 5 bases, J lost 6 bases, and 14 bases lay in between. The CDR3 totals 15 residues. Germline assignment: CDR1 KGHSH and CDR2 LQKENI. Written as DNA, the CDR3 is TGTGCCAGCTCAACCGCCGGGATCGCTAATTCACCCCTCCACTTT. Protein product: CASSTAGIANSPLHF.